These 15 T cell receptor beta chains were all obtained from the same sample, sequenced in a study of blood T cell repertoires in COVID-19. Only in-frame clones appear in the TCRdb table, and some are missing; sequencing was by immunoSEQ multiplex PCR. This repertoire shows under 450,000 clones, more than 75% found once; its top ten account for about 3%. Sequencing was performed on PBMCs or T cells enriched from blood (not recorded which). Source of these receptors: a woman aged 30 to 39 who had recovered from COVID-19.

The V and J genes are TRBV15 and TRBJ2-7, with a possible D match to TRBD2 (7 bases). Between the trimmed V and J ends, which lost 0 bases and 1 base, there was a span of 10 bases. The germline CDR1 and CDR2 sequences are LNHNV and YYDKDF (reference sequence). The CDR3 length is 15 residues. The CDR3 reads CATSRDRGASYEQYF. The DNA for the CDR3 is TGTGCCACCAGCAGAGATCGGGGGGCATCCTACGAGCAGTACTTC. The full variable domain, in which reference TRBV15 and TRBJ2-7 provide the parts outside the CDR3, is DAMVIQNPRYQVTQFGKPVTLSCSQTLNHNVMYWYQQKSSQAPKLLFHYYDKDFNNEADTPDNFQSRRPNTSFCFLDIRSPGLGDTAMYLCATSRDRGASYEQYFGPGTRLTVT.

V is TRBV5-1 and J is TRBJ1-2; TRBD1 might be the D (6 bases). V was clipped by 1 base and J by 2 bases, with 9 bases between them. The CDR3 runs 14 residues. In germline, CDR1 is SGHRS, CDR2 YFSETQ. CDR3 nucleotides: TGCGCCAGCAGCTTGCCCCAGGGGAACTATGGCTACACCTTC. This encodes CASSLPQGNYGYTF.

The chain recombines TRBV21-1 with TRBJ1-2; TRBD1 is taken as the D call from the table, unchecked against the DNA. TRBV21-1 is a listed pseudogene. There are 17 residues in the CDR3. Written as DNA, the CDR3 is TGTGCCAGCAGCAAAGAAAGACAGGATTCTAGACGGTATGGCTACACCTTC. It yields the protein CASSKERQDSRRYGYTF.

In regard to this clone: The junction does not match germline at one end; this may be a read error. This chain connects TRBV7-9 to TRBJ2-1; 11 nucleotides match TRBD2. The CDR3 spans 12 residues. CDR1 and CDR2 (germline): SEHNR, FQNEAQ (reference sequence). CDR3: CASSLAGGLGFF. DNA of the CDR3: TGTGCCAGCAGTTTAGCGGGAGGGCTCGGGTTCTTC.

The rearrangement uses TRBV24-1 and TRBJ2-1; 7 nucleotides match TRBD2. Germline V gives CDR1 KGHDR, CDR2 SFDVKD. The CDR3 consists of 15 residues. With 5 bases clipped from V and 10 bases from J, the junction kept 13 bases outside the gene matches. The CDR3 coding sequence is TGTGCCACCAGTGGTAGGACCTCCAAAGCGGGGGAGCAGTTCTTC. Its translation is CATSGRTSKAGEQFF.

This clone was observed a handful of times. Here the CDR3 DNA reads TGTGCCAGCACTCGGACAGGGACCTATGGCTACACCTTC. This sequence encodes CASTRTGTYGYTF. This sequence joins TRBV12-3 or TRBV12-4 and TRBJ1-2; 8 nucleotides align to TRBD1. V lost 7 bases and J lost 4; bases outside the gene matches: 5. The CDR3 runs 13 residues.

The rearrangement joins TRBV27 to TRBJ2-7; the match to TRBD2 covers 14 bases. The CDR3 has 15 amino acids. Trimming removed 2 bases from V and 4 bases from J; junction bases left unmatched: 1. Germline loops: CDR1 MNHEY, CDR2 SMNVEV (reference sequence). For the CDR3, the DNA is TGTGCCAGCAGTTTAGGACTAGCGGGAGGATACGAGCAGTACTTC. Translating gives CASSLGLAGGYEQYF.

The chain uses TRBV25-1 and TRBJ2-1; possibly TRBD2 for D (6 bases). CDR3 length: 12 amino acids. Germline V gene lookup returns CDR1 MGHDK and CDR2 SYGVNS. Deletions cut 7 bases from V and 8 bases from J, with 12 bases between. The CDR3: CASTGLAHEQFF. CDR3 DNA: TGTGCCAGCACGGGACTGGCCCATGAGCAGTTCTTC.

V usage is TRBV6-5 and J usage is TRBJ2-7; 10 nucleotides align to TRBD1. The CDR3 runs to 14 residues. Germline trimming cut 7 bases from V and 3 bases from J; bases unmatched to any gene: 6. Germline V gene sequence: CDR1 MNHEY, CDR2 SVGAGI. As DNA, the CDR3 is TGTGCCAGCATCAGCGGGACAGGGGTCTACGAGCAGTACTTC. It yields the protein CASISGTGVYEQYF.

This clone was seen just once. V gene TRBV5-4 combines with J gene TRBJ2-3, with 13 nucleotides matching TRBD2. J was trimmed by 3 bases and V by 4 bases; bases with no gene match: 8. This CDR3 has 17 amino acids. Germline assignment: CDR1 SGHNT and CDR2 YYREEE (reference sequence). The chain's CDR3 is CASSPKTSGGTTDTQYF. The CDR3 bases are TGTGCCAGCAGCCCTAAGACTAGCGGGGGGACTACAGATACGCAGTATTTT.

The chain carries TRBV27 and TRBJ2-1; 8 nucleotides align to TRBD1. Trimming cost V 6 bases and J 0 bases; bases outside gene matches: 16. Germline V lookup: CDR1 MNHEY, CDR2 SMNVEV (reference sequence). CDR3 length equals 19 residues. The CDR3 sequence: CASSLWVRGPESSYNEQFF. The DNA for the CDR3 is TGTGCCAGCAGCCTGTGGGTCAGGGGGCCAGAGAGCTCCTACAATGAGCAGTTCTTC.

The CDR3 sequence: CSASAAGEVIYNEQFF. CDR3 DNA sequence: TGCAGTGCTAGTGCTGCGGGAGAGGTTATCTACAATGAGCAGTTCTTC. V gene TRBV20-1 combines with J gene TRBJ2-1, with TRBD2 identical over 7 bases. CDR1 and CDR2 from the germline V gene are DFQATT and SNEGSKA (reference sequence). V lost 3 bases and J lost 3; bases outside the gene matches: 11. This CDR3 has 16 amino acids.

The chain uses TRBV15 and TRBJ1-1; unclear D gene. Germline V gene sequence: CDR1 LNHNV, CDR2 YYDKDF (reference sequence). The ends were cut back, 0 bases at V and 12 bases at J, with 8 bases in the middle. This CDR3 spans 11 amino acids. CDR3 nucleotide sequence: TGTGCCACCAGCAGAGACAGGTTCACTTTCTTT. Translated: CATSRDRFTFF.

CDR3 coding DNA: TGTGCCAGCAGTTTAAGAGGGGGCAGCGACGAGCAGTACTTC. The encoded protein is CASSLRGGSDEQYF. The chain joins TRBV27 to TRBJ2-7, with 7 bases that match TRBD1. The germline V gene has CDR1 MNHEY and CDR2 SMNVEV (reference sequence). The ends lost 2 bases at V and 5 bases at J; junction bases unmatched: 6. This CDR3 comprises 14 residues.

The chain couples TRBV6-5 to TRBJ1-1, with 9 nucleotides matching TRBD1. Trimming took 3 bases from V and 7 from J; bases not matched to a gene: 12. CDR3 size: 16 residues. The germline CDR1 and CDR2 sequences are MNHEY and SVGAGI. Written as DNA, the CDR3 is TGTGCCAGCAGTTATGGGACAGGGAATAGTCACGGTGAAGCTTTCTTT. Translated: CASSYGTGNSHGEAFF.